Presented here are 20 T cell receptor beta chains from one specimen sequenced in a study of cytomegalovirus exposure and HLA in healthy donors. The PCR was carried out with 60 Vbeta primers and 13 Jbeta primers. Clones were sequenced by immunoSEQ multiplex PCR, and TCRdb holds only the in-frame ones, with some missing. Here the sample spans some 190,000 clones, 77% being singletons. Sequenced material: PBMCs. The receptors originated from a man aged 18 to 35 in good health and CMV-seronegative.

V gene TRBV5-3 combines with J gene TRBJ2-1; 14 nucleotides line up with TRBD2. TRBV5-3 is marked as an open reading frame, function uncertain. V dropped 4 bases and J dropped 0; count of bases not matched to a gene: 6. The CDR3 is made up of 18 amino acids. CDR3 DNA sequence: TGTGCCAGAAGCAAGGGACTAGCGGGAGTATGCTCCTACAATGAGCAGTTCTTC. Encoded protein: CARSKGLAGVCSYNEQFF.

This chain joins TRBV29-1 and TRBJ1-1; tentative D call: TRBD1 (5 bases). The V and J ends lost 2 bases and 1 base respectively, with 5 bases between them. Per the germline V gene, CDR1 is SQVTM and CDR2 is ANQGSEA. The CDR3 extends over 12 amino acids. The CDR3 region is CSVETGNTEAFF. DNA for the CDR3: TGCAGCGTTGAAACAGGGAACACTGAAGCTTTCTTT.

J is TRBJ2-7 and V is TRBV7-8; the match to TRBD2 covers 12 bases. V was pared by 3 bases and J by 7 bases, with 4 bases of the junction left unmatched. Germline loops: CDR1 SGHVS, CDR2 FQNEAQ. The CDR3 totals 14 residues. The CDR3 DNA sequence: TGTGCCAGCAGCTTGCTAGCGGGAGGGCATGAGCAGTACTTC. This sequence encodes CASSLLAGGHEQYF.

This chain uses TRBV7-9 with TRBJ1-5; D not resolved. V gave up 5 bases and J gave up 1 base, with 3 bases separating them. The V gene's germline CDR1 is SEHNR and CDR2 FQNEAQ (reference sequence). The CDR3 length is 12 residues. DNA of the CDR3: TGTGCCAGCAGCGCGAGCAATCAGCCCCAGCATTTT. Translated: CASSASNQPQHF.

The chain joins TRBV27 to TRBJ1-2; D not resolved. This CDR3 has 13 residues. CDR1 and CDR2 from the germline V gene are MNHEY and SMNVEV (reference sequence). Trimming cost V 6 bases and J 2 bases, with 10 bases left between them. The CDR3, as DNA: TGTGCCAGCAGACCCAGGCAGAACTATGGCTACACCTTC. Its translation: CASRPRQNYGYTF.

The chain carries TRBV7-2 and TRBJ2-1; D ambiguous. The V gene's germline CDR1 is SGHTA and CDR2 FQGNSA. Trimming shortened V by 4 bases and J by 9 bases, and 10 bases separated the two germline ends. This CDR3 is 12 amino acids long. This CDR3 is CASSWNGGEQFF. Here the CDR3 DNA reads TGTGCCAGCAGCTGGAACGGCGGTGAGCAGTTCTTC.

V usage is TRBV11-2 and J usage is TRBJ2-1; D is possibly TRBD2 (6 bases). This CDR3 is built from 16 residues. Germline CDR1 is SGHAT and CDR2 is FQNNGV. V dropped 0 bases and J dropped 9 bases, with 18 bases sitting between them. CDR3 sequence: CASSLEPGGGNGEQFF. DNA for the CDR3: TGTGCCAGCAGCTTAGAGCCGGGTGGCGGGAATGGTGAGCAGTTCTTC.

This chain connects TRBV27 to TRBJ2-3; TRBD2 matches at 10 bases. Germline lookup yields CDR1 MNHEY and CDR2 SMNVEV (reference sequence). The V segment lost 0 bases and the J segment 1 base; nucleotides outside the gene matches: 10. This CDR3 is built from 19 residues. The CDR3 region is CASSLSVSGGAIGTDTQYF. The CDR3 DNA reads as TGTGCCAGCAGTTTATCTGTCAGCGGGGGGGCAATCGGCACAGATACGCAGTATTTT.

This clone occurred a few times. The CDR3 DNA reads TGTGCCAGCAGTTTTGGTGCTCCGGGCACAGATACGCAGTATTTT. It is translated as CASSFGAPGTDTQYF. V usage is TRBV27 and J usage is TRBJ2-3; no definite D call. This CDR3 spans 15 amino acids. V was shortened by 3 bases and J by 1 base, with 11 bases between the two germline ends. Germline assignment: CDR1 MNHEY and CDR2 SMNVEV (reference sequence).

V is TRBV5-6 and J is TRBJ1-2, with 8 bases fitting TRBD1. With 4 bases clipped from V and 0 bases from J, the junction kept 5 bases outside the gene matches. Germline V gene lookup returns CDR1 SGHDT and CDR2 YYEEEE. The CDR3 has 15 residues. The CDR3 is CASSRTGMTNYGYTF. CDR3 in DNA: TGTGCCAGCAGCCGGACAGGGATGACTAACTATGGCTACACCTTC.

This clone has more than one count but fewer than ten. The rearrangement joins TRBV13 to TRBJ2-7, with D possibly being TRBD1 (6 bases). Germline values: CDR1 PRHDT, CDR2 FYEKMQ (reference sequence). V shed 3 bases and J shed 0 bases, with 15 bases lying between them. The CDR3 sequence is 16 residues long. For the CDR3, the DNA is TGTGCCAGCAGCTTCTCCTCTACAGGGAGCTCCTACGAGCAGTACTTC. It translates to CASSFSSTGSSYEQYF.

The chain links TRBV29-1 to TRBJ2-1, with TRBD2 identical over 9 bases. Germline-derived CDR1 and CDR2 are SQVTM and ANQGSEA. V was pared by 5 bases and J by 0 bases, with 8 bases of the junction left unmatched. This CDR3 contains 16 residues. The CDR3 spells CSVLAGGPSSYNEQFF. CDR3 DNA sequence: TGCAGCGTTCTCGCGGGGGGGCCCAGCTCCTACAATGAGCAGTTCTTC.

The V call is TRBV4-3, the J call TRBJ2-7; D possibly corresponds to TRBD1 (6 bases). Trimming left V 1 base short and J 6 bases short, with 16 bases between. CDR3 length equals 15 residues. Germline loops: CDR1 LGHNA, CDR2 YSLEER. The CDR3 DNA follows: TGCGCCAGCAGCCAAGCGCCAGGGGATGTTTCCGAGCAGTACTTC. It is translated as CASSQAPGDVSEQYF.

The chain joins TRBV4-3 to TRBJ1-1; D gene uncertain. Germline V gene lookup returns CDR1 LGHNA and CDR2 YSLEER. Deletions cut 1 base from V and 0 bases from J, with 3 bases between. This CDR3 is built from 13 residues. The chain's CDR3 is CASSQVVNTEAFF. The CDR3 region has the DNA TGCGCCAGCAGCCAAGTAGTGAACACTGAAGCTTTCTTT.

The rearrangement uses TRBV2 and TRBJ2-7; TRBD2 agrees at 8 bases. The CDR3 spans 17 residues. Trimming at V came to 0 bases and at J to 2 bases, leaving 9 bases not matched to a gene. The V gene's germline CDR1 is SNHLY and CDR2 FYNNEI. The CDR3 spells CASSEARGGDPAYEQYF. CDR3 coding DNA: TGTGCCAGCAGTGAAGCCCGGGGGGGGGACCCGGCCTACGAGCAGTACTTC.

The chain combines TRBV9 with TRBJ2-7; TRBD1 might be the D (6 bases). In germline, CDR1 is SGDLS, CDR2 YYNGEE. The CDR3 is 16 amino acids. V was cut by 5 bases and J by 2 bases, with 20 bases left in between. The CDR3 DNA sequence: TGTGCCAGCAGAACTCCGGGACACCTTTGGGCCTACGAGCAGTACTTC. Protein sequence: CASRTPGHLWAYEQYF.

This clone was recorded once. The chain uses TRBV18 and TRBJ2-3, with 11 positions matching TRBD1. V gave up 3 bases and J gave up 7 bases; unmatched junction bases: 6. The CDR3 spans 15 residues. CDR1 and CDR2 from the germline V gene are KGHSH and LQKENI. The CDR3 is CASSPPGQGVNTQYF. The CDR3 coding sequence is TGTGCCAGCTCACCTCCGGGACAGGGGGTAAATACGCAGTATTTT.

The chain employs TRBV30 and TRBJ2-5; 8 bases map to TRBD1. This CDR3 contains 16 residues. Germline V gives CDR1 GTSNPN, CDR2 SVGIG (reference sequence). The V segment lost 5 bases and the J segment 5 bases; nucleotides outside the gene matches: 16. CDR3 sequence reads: CAWRLKQGVRWETQYF. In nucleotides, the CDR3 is TGTGCCTGGCGACTCAAACAGGGGGTTCGTTGGGAGACCCAGTACTTC.

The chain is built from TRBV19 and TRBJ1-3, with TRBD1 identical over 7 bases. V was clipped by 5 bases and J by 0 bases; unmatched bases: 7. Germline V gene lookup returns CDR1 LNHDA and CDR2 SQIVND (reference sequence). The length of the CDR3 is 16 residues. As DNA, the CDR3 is TGTGCCAGTAGTTTTGCGACAGGGACCTCTGGAAACACCATATATTTT. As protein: CASSFATGTSGNTIYF.

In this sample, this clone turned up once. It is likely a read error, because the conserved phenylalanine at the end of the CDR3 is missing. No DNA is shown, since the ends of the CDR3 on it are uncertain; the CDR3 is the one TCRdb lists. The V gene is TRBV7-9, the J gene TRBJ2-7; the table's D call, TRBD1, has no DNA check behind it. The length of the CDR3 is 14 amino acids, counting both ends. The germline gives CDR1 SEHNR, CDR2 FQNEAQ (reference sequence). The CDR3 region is CASSLEVPGSGVFL.